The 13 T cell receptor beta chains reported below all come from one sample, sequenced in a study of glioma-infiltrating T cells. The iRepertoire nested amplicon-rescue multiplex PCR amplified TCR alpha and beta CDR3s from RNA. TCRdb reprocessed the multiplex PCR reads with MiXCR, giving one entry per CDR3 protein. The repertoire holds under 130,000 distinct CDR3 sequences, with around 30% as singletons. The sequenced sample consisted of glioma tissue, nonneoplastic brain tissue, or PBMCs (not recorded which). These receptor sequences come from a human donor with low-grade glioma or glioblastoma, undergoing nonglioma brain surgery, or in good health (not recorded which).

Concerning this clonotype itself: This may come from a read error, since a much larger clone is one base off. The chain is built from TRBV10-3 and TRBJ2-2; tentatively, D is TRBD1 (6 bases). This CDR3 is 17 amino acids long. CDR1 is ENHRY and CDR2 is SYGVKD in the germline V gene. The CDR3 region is CAISDLAGTSYTWELFF. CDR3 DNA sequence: TGTGCCATCAGTGACCTTGCCGGGACATCCTACACCTGGGAGCTGTTTTTT.

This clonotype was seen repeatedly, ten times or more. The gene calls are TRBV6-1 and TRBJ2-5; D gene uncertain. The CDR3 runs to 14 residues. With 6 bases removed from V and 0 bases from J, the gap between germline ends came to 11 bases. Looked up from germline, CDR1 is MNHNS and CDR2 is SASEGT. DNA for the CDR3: TGTGCCAGCAGGTCCCCATCCCACCAAGAGACCCAGTACTTC. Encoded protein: CASRSPSHQETQYF.

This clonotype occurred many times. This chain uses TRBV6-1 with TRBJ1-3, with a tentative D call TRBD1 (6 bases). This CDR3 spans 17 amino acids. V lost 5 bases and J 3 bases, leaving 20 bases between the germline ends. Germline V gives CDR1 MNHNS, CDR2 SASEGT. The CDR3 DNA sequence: TGTGCCAGCAGTCAAACCCAACAGGGAGTAGGTGGAAACACCATATATTTT. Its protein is CASSQTQQGVGGNTIYF.

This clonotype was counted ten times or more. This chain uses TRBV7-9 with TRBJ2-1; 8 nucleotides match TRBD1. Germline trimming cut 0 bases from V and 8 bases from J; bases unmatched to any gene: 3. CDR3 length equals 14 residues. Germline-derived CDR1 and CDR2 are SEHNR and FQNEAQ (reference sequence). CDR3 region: CASSLADRGDEQFF. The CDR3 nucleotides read TGTGCCAGCAGCTTAGCAGACAGGGGAGATGAGCAGTTCTTC.

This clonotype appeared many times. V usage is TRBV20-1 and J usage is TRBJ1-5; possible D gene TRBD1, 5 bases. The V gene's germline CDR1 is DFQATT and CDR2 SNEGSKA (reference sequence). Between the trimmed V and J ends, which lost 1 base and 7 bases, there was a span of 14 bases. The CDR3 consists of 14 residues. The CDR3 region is CSARGAREGQPQHF. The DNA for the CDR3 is TGCAGTGCTAGAGGGGCCAGGGAGGGACAGCCCCAGCATTTT.

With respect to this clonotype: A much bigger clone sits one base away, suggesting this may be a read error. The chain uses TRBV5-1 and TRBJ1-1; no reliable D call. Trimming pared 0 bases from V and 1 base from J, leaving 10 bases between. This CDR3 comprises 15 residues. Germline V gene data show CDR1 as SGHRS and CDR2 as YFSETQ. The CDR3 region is CASSLETYTNTEAFF. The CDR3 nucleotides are TGCGCCAGCAGCTTGGAAACATATACGAACACTGAAGCTTTCTTT.

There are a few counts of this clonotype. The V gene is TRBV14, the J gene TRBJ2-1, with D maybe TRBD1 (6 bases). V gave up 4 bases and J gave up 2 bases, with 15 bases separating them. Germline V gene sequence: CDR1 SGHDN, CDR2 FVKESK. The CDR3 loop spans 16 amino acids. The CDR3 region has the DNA TGTGCCAGCAGCCCCGGACAGTCCGGTCCCTACAATGAGCAGTTCTTC. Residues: CASSPGQSGPYNEQFF.

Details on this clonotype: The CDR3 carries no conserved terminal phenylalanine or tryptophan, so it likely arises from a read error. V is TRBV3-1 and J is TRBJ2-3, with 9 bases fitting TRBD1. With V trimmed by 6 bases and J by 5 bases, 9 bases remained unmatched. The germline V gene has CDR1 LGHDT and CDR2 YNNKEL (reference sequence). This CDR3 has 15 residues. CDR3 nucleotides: TGTGCCAGCAGAGGGACAGGGACGGGGGTAGATACGCAGTATCTT. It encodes CASRGTGTGVDTQYL.

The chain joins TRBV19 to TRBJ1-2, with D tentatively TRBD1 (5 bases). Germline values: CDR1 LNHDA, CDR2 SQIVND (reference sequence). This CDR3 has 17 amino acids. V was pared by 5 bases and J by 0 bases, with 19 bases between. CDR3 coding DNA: TGTGCCAGTAGTGTGGACCCGAGACAGATCACTAACTATGGCTACACCTTC. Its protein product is CASSVDPRQITNYGYTF.

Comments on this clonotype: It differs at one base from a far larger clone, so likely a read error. The CDR3 here is CASSLQETQDF. As DNA, the CDR3 is TGTGCCAGCAGCTTACAAGAGACCCAGGACTTC. This chain connects TRBV5-4 to TRBJ2-5, with unresolved D. The germline V gene has CDR1 SGHNT and CDR2 YYREEE (reference sequence). The CDR3 runs 11 residues.

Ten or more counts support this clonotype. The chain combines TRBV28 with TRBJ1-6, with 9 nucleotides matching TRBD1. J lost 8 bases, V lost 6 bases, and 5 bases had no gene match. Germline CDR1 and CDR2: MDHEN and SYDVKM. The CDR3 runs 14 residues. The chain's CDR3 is CASRPGQGHSPLHF. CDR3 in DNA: TGTGCCAGCAGACCGGGACAGGGTCATTCACCCCTCCACTTT.

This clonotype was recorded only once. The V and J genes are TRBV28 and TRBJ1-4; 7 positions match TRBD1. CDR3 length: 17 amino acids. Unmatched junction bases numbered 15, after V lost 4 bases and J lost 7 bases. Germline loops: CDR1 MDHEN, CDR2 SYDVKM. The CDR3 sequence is CASSYYPTGREVEKLFF. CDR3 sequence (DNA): TGTGCCAGCAGTTACTATCCGACAGGGAGGGAAGTTGAAAAACTGTTTTTT.

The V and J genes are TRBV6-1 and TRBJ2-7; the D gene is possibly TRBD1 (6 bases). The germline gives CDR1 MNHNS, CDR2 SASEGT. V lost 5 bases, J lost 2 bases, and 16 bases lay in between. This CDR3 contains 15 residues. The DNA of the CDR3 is TGTGCCAGCAGTAATATTTACCGGGACACCTACGAGCAGTACTTC. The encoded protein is CASSNIYRDTYEQYF.